Listed here is a single T cell receptor (beta chain). The germline CDR1 and CDR2 sequences are MNHEY and SMNVEV (reference sequence). The length of the CDR3 is 15 residues. V was cut by 1 base and J by 0 bases, with 9 bases left in between. This sample stems from a study of cytomegalovirus exposure and HLA in healthy donors. Primers included in the PCR were 60 Vbeta and 13 Jbeta primers. Generated by immunoSEQ multiplex PCR, the TCRdb table keeps only in-frame clones and is missing some. Of 150,000 to 200,000 clones in the sample, over 60% were seen once. Material for sequencing was PBMCs. This receptor was taken from a man between 45 and 60 years old in good health and CMV-seropositive. The V call is TRBV27, the J call TRBJ1-2; possibly TRBD1 for D (5 bases). As DNA, the CDR3 is TGTGCCAGCAGTTTATTCGGGGGAGCTAACTATGGCTACACCTTC. Encoded protein: CASSLFGGANYGYTF.